This T cell receptor beta chain was observed in a study of T-cell memory formation after mild COVID-19. Using its own MiXCR run on the 5' RACE reads, TCRdb lists one record per CDR3 protein. The profile covers 100,000 to 120,000 distinct CDR3 sequences, with 15% to 20% appearing a single time and 5% to 7% taken by the ten largest. The CDR3 covers 13 residues. V dropped 7 bases and J dropped 4; count of bases not matched to a gene: 5. Per the germline V gene, CDR1 is MNHEY and CDR2 is SVGAGI. The sequence was obtained from a man younger than 30 who had mild COVID-19 (a few samples of this study predate the infection). Cell type and time point are not known. Sequencing was carried out using PBMCs or a T cell subset sorted from them (not recorded which). The chain uses TRBV6-5 and TRBJ1-1; 8 positions agree with TRBD1. This CDR3 reads CASTRTGITEAFF. CDR3 DNA: TGTGCCAGCACCCGGACAGGGATCACTGAAGCTTTCTTT.